The 22 T cell receptor beta chains given below trace back to one sample, sequenced in a study of CD8+ T cells in alopecia areata. Treatment of the sample: oral pan-JAK inhibitor, 5-10 mg twice daily. Following extraction, RNA underwent reverse transcription to cDNA, which served as the sequencing template. Repertoires were generated with immunoSEQ multiplex PCR, while TCRdb's copy carries only in-frame clones and drops some. The sample consists of roughly 120,000 clones, about half of them appearing once. The sequences come from CD4+ T cells sorted from blood, collected at week 4, from a patient treated with tofacitinib. The receptors originated from a human donor with alopecia areata.

This clone showed up just a few times. This chain uses TRBV7-3 with TRBJ2-1, with D perhaps TRBD2 (6 bases). Germline lookup yields CDR1 SGHTA and CDR2 FQGTGA. Trimming took off 5 bases at V and 10 bases at J, with 12 bases between the two ends. CDR3 size: 12 residues. This CDR3 is CASSQGGDEQFF. The CDR3 bases are TGTGCCAGCAGCCAAGGAGGGGACGAGCAGTTCTTC.

The chain couples TRBV27 to TRBJ1-2, with D tentatively TRBD1 (5 bases). V lost 6 bases to trimming and J lost 11 bases, with 19 bases between them. Per germline, CDR1 MNHEY and CDR2 SMNVEV (reference sequence). CDR3 length: 13 residues. The CDR3 reads CASSRPGAGEYTF. The CDR3 bases are TGTGCCAGCAGCCGACCGGGCGCGGGGGAATACACCTTC.

The chain recombines TRBV15 with TRBJ2-7, with 10 bases that match TRBD1. Germline trimming cut 0 bases from V and 4 bases from J; bases unmatched to any gene: 9. The CDR3 consists of 17 residues. Germline CDR1 and CDR2: LNHNV and YYDKDF (reference sequence). CDR3: CATSREGAGQGHYEQYF. CDR3 nucleotide sequence: TGTGCCACCAGCAGAGAAGGCGCGGGACAGGGGCATTACGAGCAGTACTTC.

The V gene is TRBV30, the J gene TRBJ1-4; tentatively, D is TRBD1 (5 bases). The CDR3 consists of 14 residues. CDR1 and CDR2 from the germline V gene are GTSNPN and SVGIG (reference sequence). V lost 3 bases to trimming and J lost 8 bases, with 16 bases between them. As DNA, the CDR3 is TGTGCCTGGAGCGTGGTCCAGGGACGAGAAAAACTGTTTTTT. Protein product: CAWSVVQGREKLFF.

The chain employs TRBV29-1 and TRBJ2-3; 10 positions match TRBD2. The germline gives CDR1 SQVTM, CDR2 ANQGSEA. The V gene end was trimmed by 4 bases and the J gene end by 2 bases; junction bases not matched to a gene: 6. The CDR3 length is 15 residues. The CDR3 is CSVGTGTSVTDTQYF. The CDR3 region has the DNA TGCAGCGTTGGGACCGGGACTAGCGTCACAGATACGCAGTATTTT.

The chain joins TRBV29-1 to TRBJ2-7; 7 bases match TRBD2. In germline, CDR1 is SQVTM, CDR2 ANQGSEA. Germline trimming cut 5 bases from V and 4 bases from J; bases unmatched to any gene: 11. This CDR3 is 14 amino acids long. The CDR3 sequence is CSVTAHGGSYEQYF. The CDR3 DNA reads TGCAGCGTTACCGCGCACGGCGGGAGTTACGAGCAGTACTTC.

The chain joins TRBV5-6 to TRBJ2-7; no clear D. The CDR3 totals 16 residues. With 1 base removed from V and 0 bases from J, the gap between germline ends came to 14 bases. Germline V gene sequence: CDR1 SGHDT, CDR2 YYEEEE. The CDR3 DNA reads TGTGCCAGCAGCTTGTTTGGATTCTCCAGCTCCTACGAGCAGTACTTC. Its translation is CASSLFGFSSSYEQYF.

The chain couples TRBV30 to TRBJ2-3; D is undetermined. CDR3 size: 11 residues. Germline V lookup: CDR1 GTSNPN, CDR2 SVGIG (reference sequence). Trimming took off 2 bases at V and 3 bases at J, with 3 bases between the two ends. The CDR3 DNA sequence: TGTGCCTGGAGTCCTACAGATACGCAGTATTTT. Translating it yields CAWSPTDTQYF.

The chain combines TRBV29-1 with TRBJ2-3; D ambiguous. CDR3 size: 15 residues. Germline CDR1 reads SQVTM; CDR2 reads ANQGSEA. Trimming took off 4 bases at V and 0 bases at J, with 14 bases between the two ends. CDR3 amino acids: CSVGREWRSTDTQYF. In DNA form, the CDR3 reads TGCAGCGTTGGGAGAGAGTGGCGGAGCACAGATACGCAGTATTTT.

This chain connects TRBV5-1 to TRBJ1-1; D remains unclear. The V end was cut by 7 bases, the J end by 3 bases, with 7 bases between. Germline lookup yields CDR1 SGHRS and CDR2 YFSETQ. The CDR3 length is 11 residues. The CDR3 coding sequence is TGCGCCAGCTCGACGGACACTGAAGCTTTCTTT. Translating gives CASSTDTEAFF.

V usage is TRBV6-1 and J usage is TRBJ1-4; D is unclear. V was pared by 0 bases and J by 7 bases, with 12 bases between. Germline V gene data show CDR1 as MNHNS and CDR2 as SASEGT. This CDR3 has 15 residues. CDR3 nucleotide sequence: TGTGCCAGCAGTGAAGCAGAGGGATTCGGTGAAAAACTGTTTTTT. It codes for CASSEAEGFGEKLFF.

This chain joins TRBV5-1 and TRBJ2-2, with TRBD1 matching 7 bases. Germline V gene sequence: CDR1 SGHRS, CDR2 YFSETQ. V shed 2 bases and J 4 bases; nucleotides not matched to a gene: 8. The CDR3 sequence is 16 residues long. Here the CDR3 reads CASSFPGQLVTGELFF. Here the CDR3 DNA reads TGCGCCAGCAGCTTCCCGGGACAGCTCGTCACCGGGGAGCTGTTTTTT.

J is TRBJ1-5 and V is TRBV30; the D is unclear. This CDR3 has 14 residues. The germline V gene encodes CDR1 GTSNPN and CDR2 SVGIG (reference sequence). The V end lost 1 base, the J end lost 0 bases, and 7 bases lay between the germline ends. CDR3 in DNA: TGTGCCTGGAGTGCTGACGGTAGCAATCAGCCCCAGCATTTT. Translation gives CAWSADGSNQPQHF.

The V gene is TRBV11-2, the J gene TRBJ1-6, with D possibly TRBD1 on 5 matching bases. CDR1 and CDR2 (germline): SGHAT, FQNNGV. The CDR3 length is 16 residues. Deletions cut 4 bases from V and 8 bases from J, with 18 bases between. Here the CDR3 reads CASSSRRTPGDSPLHF. CDR3 in DNA: TGTGCCAGCAGCTCCCGCCGGACCCCGGGGGATTCACCCCTCCACTTT.

This clone showed up just a few times. The rearrangement uses TRBV15 and TRBJ1-6; 7 nucleotides line up with TRBD1. Germline loops: CDR1 LNHNV, CDR2 YYDKDF (reference sequence). The CDR3 has 19 residues. After removal of 2 bases from V and 1 base from J, the junction contained 11 bases not matched to a gene. The CDR3: CATSRTRMTGRSYNSPLHF. In DNA form, the CDR3 reads TGTGCCACCAGCAGAACCCGGATGACAGGGCGATCCTATAATTCACCCCTCCACTTT.

The chain uses TRBV15 and TRBJ2-1; 11 positions agree with TRBD2. Losses at the gene ends were 5 bases for V and 4 bases for J; bases not matched to a gene: 4. CDR1 is LNHNV and CDR2 is YYDKDF in the germline V gene (reference sequence). The CDR3 is 15 amino acids. Here the CDR3 reads CATSGGTSGYNEQFF. The CDR3 DNA reads TGTGCCACCAGCGGTGGGACTAGCGGATACAATGAGCAGTTCTTC.

This chain links TRBV9 with TRBJ2-7, with D possibly TRBD2 on 6 matching bases. This CDR3 is 16 amino acids long. The germline V gene encodes CDR1 SGDLS and CDR2 YYNGEE. Trimming left V 4 bases short and J 6 bases short, with 23 bases between. The CDR3 DNA reads TGTGCCAGCAGCCTAGGGACTTCTACCTCCCCCGGCGAGCAGTACTTC. Translated: CASSLGTSTSPGEQYF.

V is TRBV30 and J is TRBJ1-2; D gene ambiguous. The ends were cut back, 0 bases at V and 8 bases at J, with 10 bases in the middle. The CDR3 is 12 amino acids. CDR1 and CDR2 from the germline V gene are GTSNPN and SVGIG (reference sequence). The CDR3 here is CAWSVQSGGYTF. Here the CDR3 DNA reads TGTGCCTGGAGTGTACAGTCGGGGGGCTACACCTTC.

This chain connects TRBV29-1 to TRBJ1-1; D gene unclear. The germline gives CDR1 SQVTM, CDR2 ANQGSEA. V lost 5 bases and J 6 bases, leaving 22 bases between the germline ends. The CDR3 spans 15 residues. The CDR3 coding sequence is TGCAGCGTTTCGGAGATAGAGTGGAAGGGCGCTGAAGCTTTCTTT. Translation gives CSVSEIEWKGAEAFF. The full variable domain, rest sourced from reference TRBV29-1 and TRBJ1-1, is SAVISQKPSRDICQRGTSLTIQCQVDSQVTMMFWYRQQPGQSLTLIATANQGSEATYESGFVIDKFPISRPNLTFSTLTVSNMSPEDSSIYLCSVSEIEWKGAEAFFGQGTRLTVV.

The table lists this clone with a count of one. The chain links TRBV25-1 to TRBJ2-7; D tentatively fits TRBD1 or TRBD2 (5 bases each). The CDR3 has 16 amino acids. The germline V and J ends were trimmed by 3 bases and 1 base, with 16 bases remaining between them. Germline V lookup: CDR1 MGHDK, CDR2 SYGVNS. CDR3 amino acids: CASSDSGTIPSYEQYF. The DNA of the CDR3 is TGTGCCAGCAGTGACTCCGGGACGATACCTTCCTACGAGCAGTACTTC.

The V call is TRBV5-6, the J call TRBJ2-5, with D unresolved. CDR3 size: 13 residues. The V gene lost 3 bases and the J gene lost 3 bases, with 9 bases spanning the gap. Per germline, CDR1 SGHDT and CDR2 YYEEEE. The CDR3 DNA is TGTGCCAGCAGCTGGCAGCACAAAGAGACCCAGTACTTC. Its translation is CASSWQHKETQYF. Drawing the rest from reference TRBV5-6 and TRBJ2-5, the complete variable domain is DAGVTQSPTHLIKTRGQQVTLRCSPKSGHDTVSWYQQALGQGPQFIFQYYEEEERQRGNFPDRFSGHQFPNYSSELNVNALLLGDSALYLCASSWQHKETQYFGPGTRLLVL.

This sequence joins TRBV30 and TRBJ1-2; unclear D gene. The germline CDR1 and CDR2 sequences are GTSNPN and SVGIG (reference sequence). This CDR3 comprises 9 residues. Trimming cost V 5 bases and J 10 bases, with 8 bases left between them. The CDR3 bases are TGTGCCTGGGACGTTGACTACACCTTC. It codes for CAWDVDYTF.